The 3 T cell receptor beta chains below were found in one sample sequenced in a study of blood T cell repertoires in COVID-19. TCRdb's copy holds only in-frame clones and misses some; the assay was immunoSEQ multiplex PCR. The table has 40,000 to 50,000 clones, roughly 85% seen once; the top ten hold roughly 2.9%. Sequencing was done on a sample of peripheral blood. These receptor sequences come from a woman aged 80 or over with acute or convalescent COVID-19.

The chain joins TRBV5-6 to TRBJ2-2; 8 positions match TRBD1. The CDR3 runs 16 residues. V shed 2 bases, J shed 3 bases, and the junction held 6 bases outside the gene matches. Germline V gives CDR1 SGHDT, CDR2 YYEEEE. CDR3 coding DNA: TGTGCCAGCAGCTTCCAGGGGGCCTACTACACCGGGGAGCTGTTTTTT. It codes for CASSFQGAYYTGELFF.

The chain joins TRBV19 to TRBJ2-3; the match to TRBD2 covers 9 bases. The CDR3 consists of 17 residues. J was trimmed by 6 bases and V by 0 bases; bases with no gene match: 10. Per germline, CDR1 LNHDA and CDR2 SQIVND (reference sequence). In nucleotides, the CDR3 is TGTGCCAGTAGTATAGATGTCCCCCCGGCGGGGGGGGATACGCAGTATTTT. Residues: CASSIDVPPAGGDTQYF. The full variable domain, completed using reference TRBV19 and TRBJ2-3, is DGGITQSPKYLFRKEGQNVTLSCEQNLNHDAMYWYRQDPGQGLRLIYYSQIVNDFQKGDIAEGYSVSREKKESFPLTVTSAQKNPTAFYLCASSIDVPPAGGDTQYFGPGTRLTVL.

This rearrangement joins TRBV3-1 (or the pseudogene TRBV3-2) to TRBJ1-4, with D possibly TRBD1 on 6 matching bases. Germline lookup yields CDR1 LGHDT and CDR2 YNNKEL (reference sequence). V was trimmed by 4 bases and J by 8 bases, leaving 17 bases between them. This CDR3 comprises 15 residues. CDR3 region: CASSPWGRGEEKLFF. CDR3 DNA: TGTGCCAGCAGCCCGTGGGGCAGGGGTGAAGAAAAACTGTTTTTT.